The next 8 T cell receptor beta chains were all read from a single sample in a study of T cells in tumors after PD-1 blockade. Only in-frame clones appear in the TCRdb table, and some are missing; sequencing was by immunoSEQ multiplex PCR. The table includes 14,000 or so clones, about 63% detected once. The sequencing here drew on tumor tissue, taken after anti-PD-1 treatment. The source is a human donor with cutaneous squamous cell carcinoma.

This sequence joins TRBV18 and TRBJ2-5; 8 bases map to TRBD1. The V segment lost 2 bases and the J segment 4 bases; nucleotides outside the gene matches: 6. Germline V gene sequence: CDR1 KGHSH, CDR2 LQKENI. The CDR3 runs to 15 residues. DNA for the CDR3: TGTGCCAGCTCACCAGGCACAGGGGGAAGAGAGACCCAGTACTTC. Translating it yields CASSPGTGGRETQYF. Full variable domain (remainder filled in from reference TRBV18 and TRBJ2-5): NAGVMQNPRHLVRRRGQEARLRCSPMKGHSHVYWYRQLPEEGLKFMVYLQKENIIDESGMPKERFSAEFPKEGPSILRIQQVVRGDSAAYFCASSPGTGGRETQYFGPGTRLLVL.

This chain joins TRBV18 and TRBJ2-7, with 8 bases identical to TRBD2. The germline CDR1 and CDR2 sequences are KGHSH and LQKENI. With V trimmed by 2 bases and J by 5 bases, 17 bases remained unmatched. The CDR3 is 18 amino acids. CDR3 nucleotides: TGTGCCAGCTCACCAGCTGTCACGCAACTAGCGGCTCGAAACGAGCAGTACTTC. This gives the protein CASSPAVTQLAARNEQYF.

The genes are TRBV5-4 and TRBJ1-2; TRBD1 matches 7 bases. The CDR3 sequence is 13 residues long. The trim removed 5 bases at V and 11 bases at J, leaving 12 bases unmatched. Germline CDR1 reads SGHNT; CDR2 reads YYREEE (reference sequence). The CDR3 sequence is CASSSGQGGIYTF. The CDR3 DNA follows: TGTGCCAGCAGTTCCGGCCAGGGGGGGATATACACCTTC.

V usage is TRBV9 and J usage is TRBJ2-3; D remains ambiguous. The germline V gene has CDR1 SGDLS and CDR2 YYNGEE. The length of the CDR3 is 15 residues. With 0 bases removed from V and 4 bases from J, the gap between germline ends came to 12 bases. The CDR3 protein is CASSVASRPADTQYF. The CDR3 DNA reads TGTGCCAGCAGCGTAGCCAGCCGTCCAGCAGATACGCAGTATTTT.

The chain employs TRBV11-3 and TRBJ2-1; D is uncertain. CDR1 and CDR2 (germline): SGHNT, YENEEA. The CDR3 covers 12 residues. Trimming took 5 bases from V and 4 from J, leaving 6 bases between them. CDR3 loop: CASSHRYNEQFF. The CDR3, as DNA: TGTGCCAGCAGCCACCGATACAATGAGCAGTTCTTC. Based on the CDR3 plus reference TRBV11-3 and TRBJ2-1, the full variable domain is EAGVVQSPRYKIIEKKQPVAFWCNPISGHNTLYWYLQNLGQGPELLIRYENEEAVDDSQLPKDRFSAERLKGVDSTLKIQPAELGDSAVYLCASSHRYNEQFFGPGTRLTVL.

This clone was recorded a few times. In DNA form, the CDR3 reads TGTGCCAGCAGCTTAAGTGGGACCGAGGAAAAACTGTTTTTT. Amino acids: CASSLSGTEEKLFF. J is TRBJ1-4 and V is TRBV7-9, with a weak D call TRBD1 (5 bases). The germline V gene encodes CDR1 SEHNR and CDR2 FQNEAQ (reference sequence). The CDR3 is 14 residues long. Trimming left V 2 bases short and J 8 bases short, with 12 bases between.

The chain has TRBV7-9 and TRBJ2-2; TRBD2 agrees at 9 bases. Germline V gene lookup returns CDR1 SEHNR and CDR2 FQNEAQ (reference sequence). J lost 6 bases, V lost 3 bases, and 8 bases had no gene match. This CDR3 spans 16 amino acids. The CDR3 here is CASSLKAGGMAGELFF. DNA for the CDR3: TGTGCCAGCAGCTTGAAAGCGGGGGGCATGGCCGGGGAGCTGTTTTTT.

The gene calls are TRBV6-5 and TRBJ1-1, with D uncertain. The CDR3 extends over 11 amino acids. Germline loops: CDR1 MNHEY, CDR2 SVGAGI. V was clipped by 5 bases and J by 5 bases, with 6 bases between them. CDR3 sequence reads: CASSRGTEAFF. CDR3 nucleotide sequence: TGTGCCAGCAGTCGTGGAACTGAAGCTTTCTTT.